This T cell receptor (beta chain) was obtained from a study of cytomegalovirus exposure and HLA in healthy donors. Across the whole study: From some 190 million T cells, an earlier analysis saw roughly 110 million unique TCR beta sequences. Regarding the study as a whole: A later analysis linked a missense DCLRE1C variant to TCR beta V- and J-gene trimming. TCR association rates varied by HLA locus in a later analysis, with DRB1 highest and HLA-C lowest.

This CDR3 contains 16 residues. Germline CDR1 is SNHLY and CDR2 is FYNNEI. V lost 8 bases, J lost 4 bases, and 10 bases stayed unmatched. Concerning this clone: Its antigen is undetermined.

In the PCR, 60 Vbeta and 13 Jbeta primers were used. Sequencing was performed with immunoSEQ multiplex PCR; in TCRdb, only in-frame clones are kept and a portion is missing. The sample lists about 140,000 clones, about 80% seen once, with almost 4% in the top ten. This sequence joins TRBV2 and TRBJ1-4, with 10 bases lining up with TRBD1. The sample consisted of PBMCs. The TCR was taken from a man aged 18 to 29 in good health and CMV-seronegative. CDR3 amino acids: CASRRDRGGGNEKLFF. CDR3 in DNA: TGTGCCAGCCGCCGGGACAGGGGAGGAGGTAATGAAAAACTGTTTTTT.